This T cell receptor beta chain was observed in a study of T cells in Graves' hyperthyroidism and ophthalmopathy. The CDR3 runs 15 residues. Germline CDR1 reads SGDLS; CDR2 reads YYNGEE. Trimming stripped 3 bases from V and 9 bases from J, with 16 bases between. Researchers took RNA transcripts and amplified the TCR beta CDR3 regions from them. Researchers ran a first-round RT-PCR on the TCR CDR3 using the HTBI primer set. TCRdb processed the multiplex PCR reads anew with MiXCR; each CDR3 protein has one entry. This sample has 500,000 to 800,000 distinct CDR3 sequences; 45% occur once, and the top ten carry under 8%. Comments on this clonotype: Since a much larger clone is just one base distant, this may be a read error.

Patients were excluded for uncontrolled infection, other autoimmune disease, pregnancy or lactation. The V and J genes are TRBV9 and TRBJ1-6; perhaps TRBD1 as D (5 bases). Sequencing was carried out using peripheral blood or thyroid tissue (not recorded which). This TCR was sampled from an adult man with Graves' disease, either hyperthyroidism or ophthalmopathy (not recorded which). CDR3 protein: CASSARDGSCSPLHF. The CDR3 bases are TGTGCCAGCAGCGCGCGGGACGGGAGTTGTTCACCCCTCCACTTT. Supplemented by reference TRBV9 and TRBJ1-6, the full variable domain reads DSGVTQTPKHLITATGQRVTLRCSPRSGDLSVYWYQQSLDQGLQFLIQYYNGEERAKGNILERFSAQQFPDLHSELNLSSLELGDSALYFCASSARDGSCSPLHFGNGTRLTVT.